This TCR beta chain originates from a study of response to subunit inactivated influenza vaccine. One entry per CDR3 protein results from TCRdb running MiXCR on the RT-PCR reads. The profile shows about 830,000 distinct CDR3 sequences, about 18% of them singletons. The V gene lost 6 bases and the J gene lost 3 bases, with 12 bases spanning the gap. Germline loops: CDR1 SGHDT, CDR2 YYEEEE. The CDR3 contains 13 residues. This clonotype has more than one count but fewer than ten. The clonotype originates from a man aged 50 or older who received an inactivated influenza vaccine. Material: PBMCs from blood, obtained 4 to 6 days after vaccination. The rearrangement links TRBV5-6 to TRBJ1-1; D remains unclear. The CDR3 coding sequence is TGTGCCAGCATTCGGGATGTGGACACTGAAGCTTTCTTT. Translated, it gives CASIRDVDTEAFF.